These T cell receptor beta chains were read from a single sample in a study of lymphopenia after photon versus proton radiotherapy. Clones were read by immunoSEQ multiplex PCR, and TCRdb kept only the in-frame ones, dropping some. Of 65,000 to 75,000 clones listed, about 89% were seen once; the top ten hold approximately 10%. Material: peripheral blood, obtained from a patient treated with proton-based radiotherapy. The receptors were gathered from a man older than 75 with esophageal cancer. CDR3s include the opening cysteine and the closing phenylalanine or tryptophan. The D gene is left open where the match is weak. Expanded clones get a size class; other rows say once, few or many, or leave the size out.

v_gene,abundance,d_gene,j_gene,CDR3aa,CDR3nt
TRBV28,.,TRBD1,TRBJ2-2,CASSSSGTVHGELFF,TGTGCCAGCAGTTCCTCCGGGACAGTTCACGGGGAGCTGTTTTTT
TRBV30,.,.,TRBJ2-7,CAWSVRGYEQYF,TGTGCCTGGAGTGTTAGGGGCTACGAGCAGTACTTC
TRBV4-2,.,.,TRBJ2-7,CASSQAGKVSYEQYF,TGTGCCAGCAGCCAAGCGGGAAAGGTCTCCTACGAGCAGTACTTC
TRBV7-9,.,.,TRBJ2-7,CASSLPTGTKPYEQYF,TGTGCCAGCAGCTTACCGACAGGCACTAAACCCTACGAGCAGTACTTC
TRBV19,.,.,TRBJ2-7,CASSIQGIASYEQYF,TGTGCCAGTAGTATTCAGGGGATAGCCTCCTACGAGCAGTACTTC
TRBV19,.,.,TRBJ2-5,CASSQLATRTETQYF,TGTGCCAGTAGCCAGCTAGCGACCCGAACGGAGACCCAGTACTTC
TRBV7-9,.,.,TRBJ2-2,CASSLGGLGELFF,TGTGCCAGCAGCTTAGGGGGACTCGGGGAGCTGTTTTTT
TRBV11-2,.,TRBD1,TRBJ1-1,CASSFRGTGLTEAFF,TGTGCCAGCAGCTTTCGCGGGACAGGGTTGACTGAAGCTTTCTTT
TRBV7-2,.,.,TRBJ2-3,CASSPHPSTDTQYF,TGTGCCAGCAGCCCCCATCCTAGCACAGATACGCAGTATTTT
TRBV7-8,.,.,TRBJ2-1,CASSLFSPKSYNEQFF,TGTGCCAGCAGCTTATTTTCTCCCAAATCCTACAATGAGCAGTTCTTC
TRBV7-9,.,.,TRBJ2-1,CASSFDTTQQFF,TGTGCCAGCAGCTTTGACACAACACAGCAGTTCTTC
TRBV7-2,.,TRBD1,TRBJ2-2,CASSYHLLPGQGGGELFF,TGTGCCAGCAGCTACCACCTCCTGCCGGGACAGGGAGGCGGGGAGCTGTTTTTT
TRBV7-3,.,TRBD1,TRBJ2-7,CASSQRRTGEYEQYF,TGTGCCAGCAGCCAGAGAAGGACAGGGGAATACGAGCAGTACTTC
TRBV4-2,.,TRBD2,TRBJ2-1,CASSPGLAGGPSSYNEQFF,TGTGCCAGCAGCCCCGGACTAGCGGGAGGGCCTAGCTCCTACAATGAGCAGTTCTTC
TRBV13,.,.,TRBJ1-3,CASVNTGTSGNTIYF,TGTGCCAGCGTTAACACGGGGACATCTGGAAACACCATATATTTT
TRBV4-3,.,TRBD2,TRBJ2-3,CASSGSFLAGAHRYAQYF,TGCGCCAGCAGCGGTTCTTTCCTAGCGGGGGCTCACAGATACGCGCAGTATTTT
TRBV7-9,.,TRBD2,TRBJ2-2,CASSRRTSGRARGTGELFF,TGTGCCAGCAGCCGGCGGACTAGCGGGAGGGCCCGGGGCACCGGGGAGCTGTTTTTT
TRBV7-2,.,.,TRBJ1-1,CASSWTVNTEAFF,TGTGCCAGCAGCTGGACAGTGAACACTGAAGCTTTCTTT
TRBV9,.,.,TRBJ2-2,CASSARTDTGELFF,TGTGCCAGCAGCGCGCGGACAGACACCGGGGAGCTGTTTTTT
TRBV5-1,.,TRBD1,TRBJ1-4,CASSLAEGQQNEKLFF,TGCGCCAGCAGCTTGGCCGAGGGACAGCAAAATGAAAAACTGTTTTTT
TRBV30,.,.,TRBJ2-5,CAWSATGFQETQYF,TGTGCCTGGAGTGCGACAGGTTTCCAAGAGACCCAGTACTTC
TRBV7-9,.,TRBD1,TRBJ2-7,CASSYTGTGDDEQYF,TGTGCCAGCAGCTATACCGGGACAGGGGACGACGAGCAGTACTTC
TRBV2,.,.,TRBJ2-1,CASSELVSYNEQFF,TGTGCCAGCAGTGAACTAGTCTCCTACAATGAGCAGTTCTTC
TRBV19,few,.,TRBJ1-4,CASSTLGEKLFF,TGTGCCAGTAGTACTTTAGGGGAAAAACTGTTTTTT
TRBV27,once,TRBD2,TRBJ2-3,CASSLPGTSPRPDTQYF,TGTGCCAGCAGTTTACCAGGGACTAGCCCTAGGCCAGATACGCAGTATTTT
TRBV7-2,.,.,TRBJ2-1,CASSFVVMWGYEQFF,TGTGCCAGCAGCTTCGTGGTAATGTGGGGCTATGAGCAGTTCTTC
TRBV28,.,.,TRBJ1-2,CASSLRVGYGYGYTF,TGTGCCAGCAGTTTAAGGGTGGGCTATGGCTATGGCTACACCTTC
TRBV4-3,.,TRBD2,TRBJ2-1,CASSQTSGRDNEQFF,TGCGCCAGCAGCCAAACTAGCGGGAGGGACAATGAGCAGTTCTTC
TRBV6-5,few,.,TRBJ1-1,CASSSSVTNTEAFF,TGTGCCAGCAGTTCTTCCGTTACGAACACTGAAGCTTTCTTT
TRBV5-1,.,TRBD2,TRBJ2-1,CASSLGFGGSRNEQFF,TGCGCCAGCAGCTTGGGGTTCGGCGGGAGTCGGAATGAGCAGTTCTTC
TRBV5-1,.,TRBD2,TRBJ2-2,CASSGLASNTGELFF,TGCGCCAGCAGCGGACTAGCGTCGAACACCGGGGAGCTGTTTTTT
TRBV7-2,.,.,TRBJ1-1,CASSLGANTEAFF,TGTGCCAGCAGCTTAGGGGCGAACACTGAAGCTTTCTTT
TRBV5-4,.,TRBD2,TRBJ2-1,CASSLDRTSGGQSNEQFF,TGTGCCAGCAGCTTGGACAGGACTAGCGGGGGCCAATCCAATGAGCAGTTCTTC
TRBV28,.,TRBD2,TRBJ2-3,CASSLLGGRVKDTQYF,TGTGCCAGCAGTTTATTGGGCGGGAGGGTAAAAGATACGCAGTATTTT
TRBV11-2,.,TRBD2,TRBJ2-7,CASSLYGTRYEQYF,TGTGCCAGCAGCTTATATGGGACTAGGTACGAGCAGTACTTC
TRBV2,.,.,TRBJ2-1,CASRAAFTHNYEQFF,TGTGCCAGCAGGGCGGCGTTCACCCACAATTATGAGCAGTTCTTC
TRBV7-9,.,.,TRBJ1-2,CASTNVGGDYGYTF,TGTGCCAGCACCAACGTAGGTGGTGACTATGGCTACACCTTC
TRBV7-6,.,.,TRBJ2-3,CASSLPQDTQYF,TGTGCCAGCAGCTTACCCCAAGATACGCAGTATTTT
TRBV5-1,.,.,TRBJ1-1,CASSGTTDTEAFF,TGCGCCAGCAGCGGTACTACAGACACTGAAGCTTTCTTT
TRBV5-4,.,TRBD1,TRBJ2-1,CASSLGTGGNNEQFF,TGTGCCAGCAGCTTAGGGACAGGGGGAAACAATGAGCAGTTCTTC
TRBV5-4,.,.,TRBJ2-3,CASSRRDYTDTQYF,TGTGCCAGCAGCCGCCGGGATTACACAGATACGCAGTATTTT
TRBV4-2,.,.,TRBJ1-1,CASSRVQGGTEAFF,TGTGCCAGCAGCCGGGTCCAGGGTGGCACTGAAGCTTTCTTT
TRBV11-1,.,TRBD1,TRBJ1-6,CASSHRGNNSPLHF,TGTGCCAGCAGCCACAGGGGGAATAATTCACCCCTCCACTTT
TRBV4-3,.,TRBD1,TRBJ2-7,CASSQENRGYEQYF,TGCGCCAGCAGCCAAGAAAACAGGGGATACGAGCAGTACTTC
TRBV14,.,TRBD1,TRBJ2-5,CASSLKTGWGQETQYF,TGTGCCAGCAGTCTTAAGACAGGGTGGGGTCAAGAGACCCAGTACTTC
TRBV10-3,once,TRBD1,TRBJ1-2,CAISASTGDNYGYTF,TGTGCCATCAGTGCCTCGACAGGGGATAACTATGGCTACACCTTC
TRBV5-4,.,.,TRBJ2-5,CASSLVSRETQYF,TGTGCCAGCAGCTTGGTTAGTAGGGAGACCCAGTACTTC
TRBV7-2,.,.,TRBJ2-7,CASSSPGPYYEQYF,TGTGCCAGCAGCTCCCCCGGACCTTACTACGAGCAGTACTTC
TRBV5-1,.,.,TRBJ2-5,CASSLYPVGEETQYF,TGCGCCAGCAGCTTGTACCCAGTGGGGGAAGAGACCCAGTACTTC
TRBV27,.,.,TRBJ1-1,CASSLRGAEAFF,TGTGCCAGCAGTTTACGGGGCGCAGAAGCTTTCTTT
TRBV5-1,.,.,TRBJ1-1,CASSLIGQGEDEAFF,TGCGCCAGCAGCTTGATTGGGCAGGGAGAGGATGAAGCTTTCTTT
TRBV5-6,.,.,TRBJ1-1,CASRGRENTEAFF,TGTGCCAGCAGGGGACGGGAGAACACTGAAGCTTTCTTT
TRBV5-4,once,TRBD2,TRBJ2-5,CAGSSRTSGEETQYF,TGTGCCGGCAGCTCGAGAACTAGCGGGGAAGAGACCCAGTACTTC
TRBV19,.,TRBD1,TRBJ1-1,CASRYGVGQGLRNTEAFF,TGTGCCAGTAGATATGGGGTGGGACAGGGGCTGCGGAACACTGAAGCTTTCTTT
TRBV6-5,few,.,TRBJ1-2,CASSYGLGNYGYTF,TGTGCCAGCAGTTACGGGCTCGGGAACTATGGCTACACCTTC
TRBV19,.,.,TRBJ1-5,CASSYAGGNQPQHF,TGTGCCAGTAGTTATGCGGGGGGAAATCAGCCCCAGCATTTT
TRBV7-2,.,.,TRBJ1-3,CASSLGAGIGNTIYF,TGTGCCAGCAGCTTAGGGGCCGGGATTGGAAACACCATATATTTT
TRBV4-3,.,.,TRBJ1-1,CASSQDKKPGPLNTEAFF,TGCGCCAGCAGCCAAGATAAAAAACCGGGACCGCTGAACACTGAAGCTTTCTTT
TRBV5-6,.,.,TRBJ2-7,CASSGLSGASYEQYF,TGTGCCAGCAGCGGGCTTTCAGGGGCATCCTACGAGCAGTACTTC